A selection of T cell receptor beta chains follows, all from one sample in a study of T-cell reconstitution after alpha-beta-depleted transplantation in children. One entry per CDR3 protein, called by TCRdb with MiXCR from the PCR reads. The data contain around 490,000 distinct CDR3 sequences, approximately 10% of them seen just once; the ten biggest clones take up 14%. The starting material was PBMCs, mostly from graft donor cells, obtained 180 days after TCRalphabeta/CD19-depleted stem cell transplant. These receptors were taken from a female patient aged 2-9 years who had a stem cell transplant for aplastic anemia, so the T cells may come from the graft donor. Both conserved end residues are part of each CDR3. A D gene is named only where the DNA matches it firmly. Rows give clone size only sometimes, using once, few, many, or a class for an expanded clone.

d_gene: -; abundance: -; j_gene: TRBJ2-4; v_gene: TRBV10-3; CDR3nt: TGTGCCATCAGCAGGGGGGAGGCCAAAAACATTCAGTACTTC; CDR3aa: CAISRGEAKNIQYF
d_gene: TRBD2; abundance: many; j_gene: TRBJ2-5; v_gene: TRBV29-1; CDR3nt: TGCAGTGAGAGGCCAGCGGGAACGGAGGAGACCCAGTACTTC; CDR3aa: CSERPAGTEETQYF
d_gene: -; abundance: many; j_gene: TRBJ2-3; v_gene: TRBV6-2/TRBV6-3; CDR3nt: TGTGCCAGCAGTTACCCACAACAGGGAATCCTTCTCACGCAGTATTTT; CDR3aa: CASSYPQQGILLTQYF
d_gene: -; abundance: many; j_gene: TRBJ2-7; v_gene: TRBV12-3/TRBV12-4; CDR3nt: TGTGCCAGCAGTTTATACAGGGAAGAGCAGTACTTC; CDR3aa: CASSLYREEQYF
d_gene: -; abundance: -; j_gene: TRBJ2-3; v_gene: TRBV11-2; CDR3nt: TGTGCCAGCACCCGATCGGCAGGGGGGGGGCCAGATACGCAGTATTTT; CDR3aa: CASTRSAGGGPDTQYF
d_gene: TRBD2; abundance: -; j_gene: TRBJ2-5; v_gene: TRBV5-1; CDR3nt: TGCGCCAGCTGGGGGGGGATCCAAGAGACCCAGTACTTC; CDR3aa: CASWGGIQETQYF
d_gene: TRBD2; abundance: -; j_gene: TRBJ2-7; v_gene: TRBV15; CDR3nt: TGTGCCACCAGCAGACTGGGGGGCGGGAGGGCCTACGAGCAGTACTTC; CDR3aa: CATSRLGGGRAYEQYF
d_gene: -; abundance: many; j_gene: TRBJ2-2; v_gene: TRBV6-2/TRBV6-3; CDR3nt: TGTGCCAGCCGCAGGAACACCGGGGAGCTGTTTTTT; CDR3aa: CASRRNTGELFF
d_gene: -; abundance: -; j_gene: TRBJ2-1; v_gene: TRBV18; CDR3nt: TGTGCCAGCTCACCAGTGTTCCGGAGTCTACTCTGGGACAATGAGCAGTTCTTC; CDR3aa: CASSPVFRSLLWDNEQFF
d_gene: -; abundance: -; j_gene: TRBJ2-5; v_gene: TRBV28; CDR3nt: TGTGCCAGCAGTTTATCCTCGAGGCGGCAGCGCCAGAATTACCAGTACTTC; CDR3aa: CASSLSSRRQRQNYQYF
d_gene: TRBD2; abundance: few; j_gene: TRBJ2-5; v_gene: TRBV6-1; CDR3nt: TGTGCCAGCAGCCCTGGCAGCGGGACGGGAGAGACCCAGTACTTC; CDR3aa: CASSPGSGTGETQYF
d_gene: -; abundance: few; j_gene: TRBJ2-6; v_gene: TRBV12-3/TRBV12-4; CDR3nt: TGTGCCAGCAGTTTAACCCTCTCCGGGGCCAACGTCCTGACTTTC; CDR3aa: CASSLTLSGANVLTF
d_gene: TRBD1; abundance: few; j_gene: TRBJ1-2; v_gene: TRBV29-1; CDR3nt: TGCAGCGTTGGGGCTCACGACAGGGGCTATGGCTACACCTTC; CDR3aa: CSVGAHDRGYGYTF
d_gene: -; abundance: few; j_gene: TRBJ2-1; v_gene: TRBV29-1; CDR3nt: TGCAGCGCCCGAGGCGGCTTCATGTCGGGAGTCCTAAAGTACAATGAGCAGTTCTTC; CDR3aa: CSARGGFMSGVLKYNEQFF
d_gene: TRBD2; abundance: few; j_gene: TRBJ2-1; v_gene: TRBV13; CDR3nt: TGTGCCAGCAGCTTAGTCCTGACTAGCGGGAGTAGTAGGAATGAGCAGTTCTTC; CDR3aa: CASSLVLTSGSSRNEQFF
d_gene: TRBD1; abundance: -; j_gene: TRBJ1-3; v_gene: TRBV7-9; CDR3nt: TGTGCCAGCAGCACCCGGGACAGGGGCTCTGGAAACACCATATATTTT; CDR3aa: CASSTRDRGSGNTIYF
d_gene: TRBD1; abundance: -; j_gene: TRBJ1-1; v_gene: TRBV20-1; CDR3nt: TGCAGTGTATACAGGGGAAACACTGAAGCTTTCTTT; CDR3aa: CSVYRGNTEAFF
d_gene: -; abundance: many; j_gene: TRBJ2-6; v_gene: TRBV6-2/TRBV6-3; CDR3nt: TGTGCCAGCAGTTACCTAGGGGATGGGGCCAACGTCCTGACTTTC; CDR3aa: CASSYLGDGANVLTF
d_gene: -; abundance: -; j_gene: TRBJ1-2; v_gene: TRBV10-2; CDR3nt: TGCGCCAGCAGTGAGTTGCGAAGGGGTGACGGGTTTGGCTACACCTTC; CDR3aa: CASSELRRGDGFGYTF
d_gene: TRBD2; abundance: few; j_gene: TRBJ2-1; v_gene: TRBV27; CDR3nt: TGTGCCAGCAGTTTGCTCCGGGGCGGGAGGGACTACAATGAGCAGTTCTTC; CDR3aa: CASSLLRGGRDYNEQFF
d_gene: TRBD2; abundance: few; j_gene: TRBJ2-3; v_gene: TRBV24-1; CDR3nt: TGTGCCACCAGTGATTTGACTAGCGGCAATACGCAGTATTTT; CDR3aa: CATSDLTSGNTQYF
d_gene: -; abundance: -; j_gene: TRBJ1-4; v_gene: TRBV24-1; CDR3nt: TGTGCCACCAGTGATGGGATCGTAGTGGCAGGGACAAGGGAAAAACTGTTTTTT; CDR3aa: CATSDGIVVAGTREKLFF
d_gene: TRBD1; abundance: -; j_gene: TRBJ1-4; v_gene: TRBV28; CDR3nt: TGTGCCAGCAGTTTTCCCCGGACAGGAGGGGAAAAACTGTTTTTT; CDR3aa: CASSFPRTGGEKLFF
d_gene: TRBD1; abundance: -; j_gene: TRBJ2-1; v_gene: TRBV29-1; CDR3nt: TGCAGCGCCCAGGATAGTTCCGGGACAGTCGCTAACAATGAGCAGTTCTTC; CDR3aa: CSAQDSSGTVANNEQFF
d_gene: TRBD1; abundance: many; j_gene: TRBJ1-1; v_gene: TRBV10-3; CDR3nt: TGTGCCATCAGCCGGACAGGAAACACTGAAGCTTTCTTT; CDR3aa: CAISRTGNTEAFF
d_gene: TRBD1; abundance: few; j_gene: TRBJ1-6; v_gene: TRBV20-1; CDR3nt: TGCAGTGCTCGCCGGACAGGGACAAATTCACCCCTCCACTTT; CDR3aa: CSARRTGTNSPLHF
d_gene: -; abundance: many; j_gene: TRBJ2-4; v_gene: TRBV2; CDR3nt: TGTGCCAGCAGTGTGCTCAACAATCAAAACATTCAGTACTTC; CDR3aa: CASSVLNNQNIQYF
d_gene: TRBD1; abundance: -; j_gene: TRBJ2-3; v_gene: TRBV20-1; CDR3nt: TGCAGTGCTGAACCCCGGGACAGGGGGCATCCAGATACGCAGTATTTT; CDR3aa: CSAEPRDRGHPDTQYF
d_gene: TRBD1; abundance: -; j_gene: TRBJ1-1; v_gene: TRBV10-3; CDR3nt: TGTGCCATCAGACGACAGGGAAACACTGAAGCTTTCTTT; CDR3aa: CAIRRQGNTEAFF
d_gene: TRBD1; abundance: few; j_gene: TRBJ2-4; v_gene: TRBV11-2; CDR3nt: TGTGCCAGCAGCTTAGTTGGGACAGTGAAAAACATTCAGTACTTC; CDR3aa: CASSLVGTVKNIQYF
d_gene: -; abundance: -; j_gene: TRBJ1-6; v_gene: TRBV4-3; CDR3nt: TGCGCCAGCAGCCAAGACCCAGTTAGCTCCTATAATTCACCCCTCCACTTT; CDR3aa: CASSQDPVSSYNSPLHF
d_gene: -; abundance: -; j_gene: TRBJ2-1; v_gene: TRBV20-1; CDR3nt: TGCAGTGCTAAGAAGCGGACCTCCTACAATGAGCAGTTCTTC; CDR3aa: CSAKKRTSYNEQFF
d_gene: TRBD2; abundance: few; j_gene: TRBJ2-5; v_gene: TRBV12-3/TRBV12-4; CDR3nt: TGTGCCAGCAGTTTAGGACTACAGCGGGAGAGGCAAGAGACCCAGTACTTC; CDR3aa: CASSLGLQRERQETQYF
d_gene: TRBD1; abundance: many; j_gene: TRBJ1-5; v_gene: TRBV28; CDR3nt: TGTGCCAGCAGTCTCCAGGGGGGGACCCAGCCCCAGCATTTT; CDR3aa: CASSLQGGTQPQHF
d_gene: -; abundance: few; j_gene: TRBJ2-5; v_gene: TRBV20-1; CDR3nt: TGCAGTGCTAGAGATGACTTAGAGACCCAGTACTTC; CDR3aa: CSARDDLETQYF
d_gene: -; abundance: many; j_gene: TRBJ2-5; v_gene: TRBV12-3/TRBV12-4; CDR3nt: TGTGCCAGCAGCCTACACGGAGAGACCCAGTACTTC; CDR3aa: CASSLHGETQYF
d_gene: -; abundance: -; j_gene: TRBJ2-1; v_gene: TRBV11-1; CDR3nt: TGTGCCAGCAGCTTACTACCTTCCCAATGGGGGGCGGGGGAGCAGTTCTTC; CDR3aa: CASSLLPSQWGAGEQFF
d_gene: -; abundance: few; j_gene: TRBJ1-2; v_gene: TRBV20-1; CDR3nt: TGCAGTGCAAGGACCGCCTATGGCTACACCTTC; CDR3aa: CSARTAYGYTF
d_gene: -; abundance: few; j_gene: TRBJ1-1; v_gene: TRBV7-2; CDR3nt: TGTGCCAGCAGCTTAGTTTTCGCCCCGCCTGAAGCTTTCTTT; CDR3aa: CASSLVFAPPEAFF
d_gene: -; abundance: -; j_gene: TRBJ1-1; v_gene: TRBV28; CDR3nt: TGTGCCAGCAGTTTACTGACAGCTCCCAGGAACACTGAAGCTTTCTTT; CDR3aa: CASSLLTAPRNTEAFF
d_gene: -; abundance: -; j_gene: TRBJ2-1; v_gene: TRBV27; CDR3nt: TGTGCCAGCTCCGGTATGAGGGCGGTGTACAATGAGCAGTTCTTC; CDR3aa: CASSGMRAVYNEQFF
d_gene: -; abundance: -; j_gene: TRBJ2-1; v_gene: TRBV7-2; CDR3nt: TGTGCCAGCAGCCCGTCCTGGGGCGACAACAATGAGCAGTTCTTC; CDR3aa: CASSPSWGDNNEQFF
d_gene: -; abundance: -; j_gene: TRBJ2-7; v_gene: TRBV12-3/TRBV12-4; CDR3nt: TGTGCCAGCAGTTTTGGGGGGCTCTACTACGAGCAGTACTTC; CDR3aa: CASSFGGLYYEQYF
d_gene: -; abundance: many; j_gene: TRBJ2-2; v_gene: TRBV7-9; CDR3nt: TGTGCCAGCAGCTCCCTCGGTTTGTCCGGGGAGCTGTTTTTT; CDR3aa: CASSSLGLSGELFF
d_gene: -; abundance: -; j_gene: TRBJ2-7; v_gene: TRBV12-3/TRBV12-4; CDR3nt: TGTGCCAGCATCCCGGACGGATCCTACGAGCAGTACTTC; CDR3aa: CASIPDGSYEQYF
d_gene: TRBD1; abundance: few; j_gene: TRBJ1-1; v_gene: TRBV3-1; CDR3nt: TGTGCCAGCAGCCTGGGACAGCGAACAGGAGCTTTCTTT; CDR3aa: CASSLGQRTGAFF
d_gene: -; abundance: few; j_gene: TRBJ1-3; v_gene: TRBV5-1; CDR3nt: TGCGCCAGCAGCTTGGAGTCCTTGAGAGTTGGAAACACCATATATTTT; CDR3aa: CASSLESLRVGNTIYF
d_gene: TRBD2; abundance: -; j_gene: TRBJ2-1; v_gene: TRBV7-3; CDR3nt: TGTGCCAGCAGCTTATTCAGGCGGGAGGGCCTTAATGAGCAGTTCTTC; CDR3aa: CASSLFRREGLNEQFF
d_gene: -; abundance: -; j_gene: TRBJ1-1; v_gene: TRBV24-1; CDR3nt: TGTGCCACCAGTGATTCTGGTCGGCAGAACACTGAAGCTTTCTTT; CDR3aa: CATSDSGRQNTEAFF
d_gene: -; abundance: few; j_gene: TRBJ2-2; v_gene: TRBV25-1; CDR3nt: TGTGCCAGCAGAGTGGGCTACTCGGGGACCGGGGAGCTGTTTTTT; CDR3aa: CASRVGYSGTGELFF